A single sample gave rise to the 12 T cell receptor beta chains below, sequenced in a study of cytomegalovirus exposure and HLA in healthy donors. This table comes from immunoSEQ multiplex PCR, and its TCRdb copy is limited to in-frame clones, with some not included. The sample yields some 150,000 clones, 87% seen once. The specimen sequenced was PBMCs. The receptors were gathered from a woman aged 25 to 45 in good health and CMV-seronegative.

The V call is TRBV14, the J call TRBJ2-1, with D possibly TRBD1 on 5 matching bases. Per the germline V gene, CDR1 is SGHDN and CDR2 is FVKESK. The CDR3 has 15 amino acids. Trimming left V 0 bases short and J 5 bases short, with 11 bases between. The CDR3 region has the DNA TGTGCCAGCAGCCAAGATCTAGGGGCGAACAATGAGCAGTTCTTC. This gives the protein CASSQDLGANNEQFF.

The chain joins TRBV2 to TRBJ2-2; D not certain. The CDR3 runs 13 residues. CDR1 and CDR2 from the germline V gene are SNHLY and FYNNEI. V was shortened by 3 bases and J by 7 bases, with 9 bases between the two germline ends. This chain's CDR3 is CASSEEMNGELFF. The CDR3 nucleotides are TGTGCCAGCAGTGAGGAGATGAACGGGGAGCTGTTTTTT.

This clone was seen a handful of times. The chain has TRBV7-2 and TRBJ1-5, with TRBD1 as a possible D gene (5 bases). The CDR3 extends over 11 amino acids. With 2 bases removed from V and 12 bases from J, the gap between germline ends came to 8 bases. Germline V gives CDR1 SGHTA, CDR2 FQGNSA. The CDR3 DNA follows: TGTGCCAGCAGCTTAAACAGGATCCAGCATTTT. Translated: CASSLNRIQHF.

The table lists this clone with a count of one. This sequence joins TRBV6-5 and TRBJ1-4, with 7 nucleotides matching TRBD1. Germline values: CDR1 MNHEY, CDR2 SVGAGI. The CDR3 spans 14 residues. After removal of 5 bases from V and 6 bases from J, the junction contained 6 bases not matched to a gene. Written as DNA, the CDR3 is TGTGCCAGCAGTCAACGGGACAGCGATGAAAAACTGTTTTTT. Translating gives CASSQRDSDEKLFF.

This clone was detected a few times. The chain's CDR3 is CASGQGAATGELFF. The CDR3 DNA reads TGTGCCAGCGGACAGGGGGCTGCCACCGGGGAGCTGTTTTTT. V gene TRBV2 combines with J gene TRBJ2-2, with 11 bases that match TRBD1. V shed 8 bases and J 4 bases; nucleotides not matched to a gene: 3. CDR3 length: 14 residues. CDR1 is SNHLY, CDR2 FYNNEI, per germline.

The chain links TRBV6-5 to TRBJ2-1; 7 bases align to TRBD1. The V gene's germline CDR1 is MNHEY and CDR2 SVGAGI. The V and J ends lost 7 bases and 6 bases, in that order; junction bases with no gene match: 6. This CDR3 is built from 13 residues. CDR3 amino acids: CASMNRGTNEQFF. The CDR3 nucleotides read TGTGCCAGCATGAACAGGGGCACCAATGAGCAGTTCTTC.

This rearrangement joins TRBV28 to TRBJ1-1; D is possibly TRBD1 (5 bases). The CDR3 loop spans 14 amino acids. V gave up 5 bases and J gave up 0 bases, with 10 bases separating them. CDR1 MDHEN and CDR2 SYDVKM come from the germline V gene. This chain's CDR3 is CASSMTALNTEAFF. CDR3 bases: TGTGCCAGCAGTATGACAGCTTTGAACACTGAAGCTTTCTTT.

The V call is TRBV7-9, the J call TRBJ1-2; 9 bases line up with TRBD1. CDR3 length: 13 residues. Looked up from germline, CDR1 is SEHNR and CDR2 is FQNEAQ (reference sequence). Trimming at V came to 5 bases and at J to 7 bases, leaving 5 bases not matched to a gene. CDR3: CASSPGQGRGYTF. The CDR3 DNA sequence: TGTGCCAGCAGCCCGGGACAGGGACGTGGCTACACCTTC. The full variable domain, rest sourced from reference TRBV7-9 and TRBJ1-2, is DTGVSQNPRHKITKRGQNVTFRCDPISEHNRLYWYRQTLGQGPEFLTYFQNEAQLEKSRLLSDRFSAERPKGSFSTLEIQRTEQGDSAMYLCASSPGQGRGYTFGSGTRLTVV.

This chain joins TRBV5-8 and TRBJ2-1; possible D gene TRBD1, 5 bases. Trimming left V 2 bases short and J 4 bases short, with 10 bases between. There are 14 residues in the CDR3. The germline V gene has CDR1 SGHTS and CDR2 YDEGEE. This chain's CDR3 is CASSFQGSYNEQFF. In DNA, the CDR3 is TGTGCCAGCAGCTTTCAGGGTTCGTACAATGAGCAGTTCTTC.

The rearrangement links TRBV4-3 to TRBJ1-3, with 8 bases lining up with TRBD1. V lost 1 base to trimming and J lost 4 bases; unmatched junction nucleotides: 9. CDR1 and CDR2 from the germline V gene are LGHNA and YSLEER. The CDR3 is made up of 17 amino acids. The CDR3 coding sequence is TGCGCCAGCAGCCAAGTAAGCGGACAGGGCTTCGGAAACACCATATATTTT. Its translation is CASSQVSGQGFGNTIYF.

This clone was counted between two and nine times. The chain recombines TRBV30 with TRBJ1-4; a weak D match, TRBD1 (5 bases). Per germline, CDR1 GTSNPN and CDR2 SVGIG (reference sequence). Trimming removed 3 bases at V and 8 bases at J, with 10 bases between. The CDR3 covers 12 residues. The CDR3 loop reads CAWRRRQEKLFF. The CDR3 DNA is TGTGCCTGGAGGAGACGACAGGAAAAACTGTTTTTT.

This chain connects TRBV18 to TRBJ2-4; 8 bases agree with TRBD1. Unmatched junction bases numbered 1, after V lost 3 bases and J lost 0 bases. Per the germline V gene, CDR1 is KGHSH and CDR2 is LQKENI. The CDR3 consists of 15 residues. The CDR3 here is CASSPTGVAKNIQYF. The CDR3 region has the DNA TGTGCCAGCTCACCGACAGGGGTAGCCAAAAACATTCAGTACTTC.